This is a list of T cell receptor beta chains from one sample in a study of response to subunit inactivated influenza vaccine. TCRdb re-called the RT-PCR reads through MiXCR, storing one row per CDR3 protein. Altogether around 750,000 distinct CDR3 sequences are present, about 20% being singletons, with the ten largest covering approximately 10%. The sample was PBMCs from blood, taken less than 6 days after vaccination. The receptor set was obtained from a man in his forties or fifties who received an inactivated influenza vaccine. The CDR3 runs from the conserved cysteine through the conserved F or W. The D gene is left open where the match is weak. Expanded clones are given a class, and other clones once, few, many or no size at all.

J gene,D gene,V gene,clone size,CDR3 DNA,CDR3 protein
TRBJ1-2,NA,TRBV12-3/TRBV12-4,NA,TGTGCCAGCACTGTCAGGGTCCTAAACTATGGCTACACCTTC,CASTVRVLNYGYTF
TRBJ2-4,NA,TRBV9,NA,TGTGCCAGCAGCGACACCAGGGGCGCCCCAAGAAACATTCAGTACTTC,CASSDTRGAPRNIQYF
TRBJ2-5,NA,TRBV12-3/TRBV12-4,NA,TGTGCCAGCAGTTCTTTAGGGGGGGGGGAGACCCAGTACTTC,CASSSLGGGETQYF
TRBJ2-1,NA,TRBV20-1,NA,TGCAGTGCTAGAGACTTGGACAGCGACAATGAGCAGTTCTTC,CSARDLDSDNEQFF
TRBJ2-1,NA,TRBV30,NA,TGTGCCTGGACCTCCCTAGCGCAGGGTAGTGAGCAGTTCTTC,CAWTSLAQGSEQFF
TRBJ2-7,NA,TRBV10-3,NA,TGTGCCACTACGTCCGCTCGGAACGAGCAGTACTTC,CATTSARNEQYF
TRBJ2-4,NA,TRBV28,NA,TGTGCCAGCCGGAGCCCTACGATCCGGGGACTGAACTTC,CASRSPTIRGLNF
TRBJ2-3,NA,TRBV4-3,NA,TGCGCCAGCAGCCAAGATATCCTAGCCCCCACAGATACGCAGTATTTT,CASSQDILAPTDTQYF
TRBJ2-7,NA,TRBV4-2,NA,TGTGCCAGCAGCAGGCGGTTGGGGGACGAGCAGTACTTC,CASSRRLGDEQYF
TRBJ2-1,NA,TRBV7-9,NA,TGTGCCAGCAGCTTCCTGCCGGGGAATGAGCAGTTCTTC,CASSFLPGNEQFF
TRBJ2-7,TRBD2,TRBV6-2/TRBV6-3,NA,TGTGCCAGCAGTTACAAGGTGGATAGCGGGAGTTTGTCCTACGAGCAGTACTTC,CASSYKVDSGSLSYEQYF
TRBJ2-5,NA,TRBV9,NA,TGTGCCAGCAGCTTCCGGGACACCCCGCAAGAGACCCAGTACTTC,CASSFRDTPQETQYF
TRBJ2-7,NA,TRBV20-1,few,TGCAGTGCTCCCAGCACCGCCTCCGCGATCTACGAGCAGTACTTC,CSAPSTASAIYEQYF
TRBJ2-4,TRBD2,TRBV20-1,NA,TGCAGTGCTATTCTAGCGGGGGGGCTGATTGCCAAAAACATTCAGTACTTC,CSAILAGGLIAKNIQYF